The 11 T cell receptor beta chains below come from one sample, sequenced in a study of T cells in Graves' hyperthyroidism and ophthalmopathy. The investigators amplified TCR beta CDR3 regions from RNA transcripts. Primed by the HTBI set, a first-round RT-PCR was run on the TCR CDR3. TCRdb reprocessed the multiplex PCR reads via MiXCR and lists one record per CDR3 protein. This sample has approximately 600,000 distinct CDR3 sequences, with about 14% found just once. The specimen sequenced was blood. The receptors here all came from a woman aged 18 to 35 with Graves' ophthalmopathy.

This clonotype appeared many times. The V and J genes are TRBV6-1 and TRBJ2-3, with 7 positions matching TRBD2. J was trimmed by 3 bases and V by 10 bases; bases with no gene match: 7. This CDR3 contains 13 residues. Germline assignment: CDR1 MNHNS and CDR2 SASEGT. The CDR3 DNA reads TGTGCCACGACCGGGACTACTACAGATACGCAGTATTTT. Its translation: CATTGTTTDTQYF.

This clonotype was seen repeatedly, ten times or more. The chain's CDR3 is CSAPTQTGTDTQYF. In DNA, the CDR3 is TGCAGTGCTCCGACGCAAACGGGGACAGATACGCAGTATTTT. The V and J genes are TRBV20-1 and TRBJ2-3; the D gene is possibly TRBD2 (5 bases). The CDR3 consists of 14 residues. The ends were cut back, 5 bases at V and 3 bases at J, with 15 bases in the middle. Germline V gene data show CDR1 as DFQATT and CDR2 as SNEGSKA (reference sequence).

The rearrangement links TRBV9 to TRBJ2-7; 7 nucleotides agree with TRBD1. V lost 0 bases and J lost 6; bases outside the gene matches: 12. Germline CDR1 SGDLS, CDR2 YYNGEE. This CDR3 has 16 amino acids. CDR3 amino acids: CASSVASKGAWSEQYF. For the CDR3, the DNA is TGTGCCAGCAGCGTAGCTTCGAAGGGGGCTTGGTCCGAGCAGTACTTC.

With respect to this clonotype: A read error may be the cause here, since a much bigger clone is one base away. Because the CDR3 is missing its conserved closing phenylalanine or tryptophan, this is likely a read error. The chain links TRBV29-1 to TRBJ1-2; D is ambiguous. Trimming shortened V by 4 bases and J by 2 bases, and 11 bases separated the two germline ends. The CDR3 totals 13 residues. Germline lookup yields CDR1 SQVTM and CDR2 ANQGSEA. In DNA form, the CDR3 reads TGCAGCGTTGTTTACAGAGAGAACTATGGCTACACCCTC. Encoded protein: CSVVYRENYGYTL.

This clonotype was observed many times. The chain is built from TRBV12-3 or TRBV12-4 and TRBJ2-1; a possible D gene is TRBD2 (6 bases). The V end lost 3 bases, the J end lost 4 bases, and 13 bases lay between the germline ends. The CDR3 covers 15 residues. CDR3 loop: CASSFDLARYNEQFF. DNA for the CDR3: TGTGCCAGCAGTTTCGATCTAGCGCGGTACAATGAGCAGTTCTTC.

Of note for this clonotype: Relative to the germline gene, one junction end is altered; a read error may explain this. The chain is built from TRBV7-7 and TRBJ2-1, with TRBD2 identical over 7 bases. This CDR3 spans 18 amino acids. Germline V gives CDR1 SSHAT, CDR2 FNYEAQ (reference sequence). CDR3 nucleotides: TGTGCTAGCAGCTTAGAGCCTCCGGGACTGGGGGGGTACAATGAGCAGTTCTTC. It translates to CASSLEPPGLGGYNEQFF.

Ten or more counts support this clonotype. The rearrangement joins TRBV2 to TRBJ1-5; no reliable D call. CDR3 length: 14 amino acids. Germline V gene sequence: CDR1 SNHLY, CDR2 FYNNEI. Trimming cost V 3 bases and J 0 bases, with 6 bases left between them. CDR3 loop: CASSEGFSNQPQHF. CDR3 bases: TGTGCCAGCAGTGAGGGATTTAGCAATCAGCCCCAGCATTTT.

This clonotype appeared many times. This chain joins TRBV11-2 and TRBJ1-2; 8 bases are a match to TRBD1. V dropped 2 bases and J dropped 5; count of bases not matched to a gene: 7. The CDR3 is 15 amino acids. Germline assignment: CDR1 SGHAT and CDR2 FQNNGV. The CDR3 loop is CASSLSIGQGYGYTF. In nucleotides, the CDR3 is TGTGCCAGCAGCTTATCTATTGGACAGGGTTATGGCTACACCTTC.

This clonotype was counted at least ten times. The rearrangement joins TRBV15 to TRBJ1-1; the D gene is possibly TRBD1 (5 bases). Trimming took 1 base from V and 5 from J, leaving 14 bases between them. Germline loops: CDR1 LNHNV, CDR2 YYDKDF (reference sequence). This CDR3 is 15 amino acids long. CDR3 sequence reads: CATSRGRPGGTEAFF. The CDR3 region has the DNA TGTGCCACCAGCAGAGGTAGGCCCGGGGGGACTGAAGCTTTCTTT.

At least ten counts were recorded for this clonotype. This chain joins TRBV28 and TRBJ2-7; 10 bases align to TRBD1. Germline V gene data show CDR1 as MDHEN and CDR2 as SYDVKM. With V trimmed by 1 base and J by 3 bases, 3 bases remained unmatched. CDR3 length equals 15 residues. CDR3 region: CASSLSGTGVYEQYF. CDR3 nucleotides: TGTGCCAGCAGTTTATCCGGGACAGGGGTCTACGAGCAGTACTTC. Full variable domain (remainder filled in from reference TRBV28 and TRBJ2-7): DVKVTQSSRYLVKRTGEKVFLECVQDMDHENMFWYRQDPGLGLRLIYFSYDVKMKEKGDIPEGYSVSREKKERFSLILESASTNQTSMYLCASSLSGTGVYEQYFGPGTRLTVT.

The sample holds many counts of this clonotype. The chain carries TRBV9 and TRBJ2-5, with D possibly matching TRBD1 (6 bases). V dropped 0 bases and J dropped 0 bases, with 6 bases sitting between them. The CDR3 covers 14 residues. Looked up from germline, CDR1 is SGDLS and CDR2 is YYNGEE. The CDR3 region has the DNA TGTGCCAGCAGCGTAGGGGACAACCAAGAGACCCAGTACTTC. Its protein is CASSVGDNQETQYF.